This T cell receptor (beta chain) was retrieved from a study of regulatory T cells in long-lasting Graves disease. General study results and limits: Gene preferences differed: TRBV28, TRBJ1-2, TRBJ2-5 in persistent cases. Whereas nearly 1,000 public clonotypes were shared by new patients, persistent patients shared more, at roughly 2,500.

This clonotype was detected only once. The antigen remains undetermined. Trimming at V came to 2 bases and at J to 3 bases, leaving 1 base not matched to a gene. This CDR3 is built from 14 residues. Germline V gives CDR1 MDHEN, CDR2 SYDVKM. Sequencing libraries for TCR beta were prepared with iRepertoire HTBI primers and Arm-PCR of CDR3 regions. TCRdb processed the multiplex PCR reads anew with MiXCR; each CDR3 protein has one entry. The sample comprises roughly 300,000 distinct CDR3 sequences, 22% of which are singletons, and more than 50% rests with the top ten. As for time point: persistent/refractory GD, antithyroid drugs over 5 years with positive TRAb. With RNA extracted from PBMCs as input, the TCR library was made. A roughly 8.6-milliliter sample of peripheral blood was drawn into EDTA tubes.

The origin of this receptor is a female donor with Graves disease. The gene calls are TRBV28 and TRBJ1-2; 9 bases align to TRBD1. Here the sequenced sample was peripheral blood mononuclear cells (PBMCs), taken when the disease was refractory, from a patient treated with antithyroid drugs. The CDR3 reads CASSLDRGDYGYTF. DNA of the CDR3: TGTGCCAGCAGTTTAGACAGGGGGGACTATGGCTACACCTTC.